This T cell receptor (beta chain) derives from a study of shared clonotypes between healthy human individuals. Study-level information: Each donor contributed plates that comprised three CD4 naive, three CD4 memory, two CD8 naive and one CD8 memory. Broader study findings: Sequencing depth was expected to affect clonotype sharing among donors.

The CDR3 consists of 16 residues. Germline V gene lookup returns CDR1 MDHEN and CDR2 SYDVKM. V shed 5 bases, J shed 5 bases, and the junction held 14 bases outside the gene matches. CD8 cells classed as naive were CD45RO-negative and positively selected for CCR7, excluding terminally differentiated effector memory CD45RA+ cells. Clones were sequenced by immunoSEQ multiplex PCR, and TCRdb holds only the in-frame ones, with some missing. The sample has 2 million to 2.5 million clones, more than 85% seen once. About this clone itself: As yet, its antigen is unknown.

The sample comprised naive CD8+ T cells from PBMCs. The clonotype originates from a man aged 18 to 30 in good health. Some clones in this sample may be carry-over from other donors' samples. The rearrangement joins TRBV28 to TRBJ2-5, with 7 bases lining up with TRBD1. The CDR3 loop reads CASSPIDRATRETQYF. CDR3 bases: TGTGCCAGCAGTCCAATCGACAGGGCCACCCGGGAGACCCAGTACTTC.